This paragraph reports one TCR beta chain. This clone's antigen is unknown. Per-nucleotide qualities are absent, and no much larger clonotype sits a single base away. The data derive from a study of T cell responses to AZD1222 COVID-19 vaccine (dated by TCRdb to the early 2020s). In the study overall: AZD1222 recipients with second doses at about 4 weeks or about 12 weeks were pooled, because spike-specific TCR depth and breadth did not differ between schedules. TCR sequencing was performed for roughly 250 trial participants, of whom around 210 were given two doses of AZD1222 and some 25 were given two doses of MenACWY control vaccine. Trial participants were enrolled by age into subgroups of 18-55, 56-69 and 70-plus years, and about 150, 27 and 61 TCR-sequenced participants, respectively, were included in these subgroups. Study-wide findings and limitations: The 56-69-year group was small, and its depth increase did not reach significance, likely because of low power. Conclusions about previously exposed vaccinees were limited because only a handful of AZD1222 recipients were SARS-CoV-2 seropositive at baseline. Participants were mostly white British, with more females than males. The authors suggested clonal diversity may have been underestimated. After two AZD1222 doses, both the breadth and the depth of spike-specific TCRs were significantly higher than at day 0 and than in MenACWY recipients. Because no samples from the day 14 peak response were available, repertoires could be characterized only after the peak T cell response. Reportedly, almost half of the unique spike-specific TCRs recognized epitopes lying outside the regions that are mutated in the B.1.351 and B.1.1.7 variants. The whole spike protein was spanned by vaccine-associated CD4 TCRs, and dominant responses were seen in regions 160-218 and 743-854.

The CDR3 regions of human TCRbeta chains were subjected to immunosequencing. As for the authors' bioinformatics: TCRs in the repertoires were matched against a reference library of SARS-CoV-2-specific TCRs that had been generated with the MIRA antigen-specificity platform. Breadth was defined as the fraction of unique TCRs that were SARS-CoV-2-associated, and depth was defined as the fraction of total T cells that were SARS-CoV-2-associated. Using the MIRA data, each spike-specific TCR was mapped to the spike region that the TCR reacts to and placed in a CD4 or CD8 class. Log10-transformed breadth and depth values were compared by one-way ANOVA with Sidak's multiple comparisons tests. Imported from immuneACCESS, the table was reduced by TCRdb to in-frame sequences with V and J called. These copies leave out some clones; in studies compared against another copy, an unresolved V gene accounts for under half, and the cause of the remainder is not known. V and J calls and clone size are copied from that table; D and trimming were computed from the DNA. Within this sample are 99,000 or so clones, with around 89% of them counted one time only. Over 8% of the sample comes from the top ten.

Sample time point, as interpreted from the label and publication: baseline before first vaccination. The vaccinee samples were drawn from two UK trials, COV001 and COV002, one of which was a single-blind randomized controlled phase 2/3 trial testing AZD1222 (ChAdOx1 nCoV-19) in healthy adults. For TCRbeta chain sequencing, PBMC samples were collected from trial participants at day 0 and at day 28 after the second dose. The sequence was collected from an adult in good health. Sequenced here: peripheral blood, sampled on day 0 of AZD1222 vaccination.

CDR3 sequence: CASSKAGPKLNTEAFF. The DNA reads as follows: TGTGCCAGCAGCAAAGCGGGTCCTAAGTTAAACACTGAAGCTTTCTTT. This chain joins TRBV21-1 to TRBJ1-1. TRBV21-1 is a pseudogene. From the cysteine through the phenylalanine, the CDR3 covers 16 amino acids. Just the 48-base CDR3 DNA is kept, in frame starting at base 1.